This T cell receptor beta chain was recorded in a study of blood T cell repertoires in COVID-19. This clone was detected only once. One end of the junction varies from germline; a read error may be responsible. In the authors' workflow: Reference gene primer amplification yielded estimated nucleated cell counts. Generated by immunoSEQ multiplex PCR, the TCRdb table keeps only in-frame clones and is missing some. V and J calls and clone size come straight from that table; D and trimming were deduced from the DNA. The sample holds roughly 290,000 clones, 89% seen once. Living in about two dozen US areas, the participants were between roughly 18 and 95 years of age. This CDR3 spans 13 amino acids. Germline V gene sequence: CDR1 SSHAT, CDR2 FNYEAQ (reference sequence).

The receptor comes from a woman aged 40 to 50 who had recovered from COVID-19. The genes are TRBV7-7 and TRBJ2-5, with no clear D. Specimen: PBMCs or T cells enriched from blood (not recorded which). This CDR3 reads CASSVRGRETQYF. Written as DNA, the CDR3 is TGTGCTAGCAGCGTCCGAGGTAGAGAGACCCAGTACTTC. Together with reference TRBV7-7 and TRBJ2-5, the CDR3 gives the full variable domain: GAGVSQSPRYKVTKRGQDVTLRCDPISSHATLYWYQQALGQGPEFLTYFNYEAQPDKSGLPSDRFSAERPEGSISTLTIQRTEQRDSAMYRCASSVRGRETQYFGPGTRLLVL.